One sample yielded the 8 T cell receptor beta chains listed below, sequenced in a study of T cell repertoires in cytomegalovirus infection. These TCRs' antigens remain unknown. TCRdb passed the reads through MiXCR, listing each CDR3 protein once. The sample consists of 700,000 to 950,000 distinct CDR3 sequences, approximately 29% of them appearing once. Sequencing used cultured CD8+ T cells from PBMCs, obtained from culture after CMV antigen stimulation. The receptors derive from a human donor in good health (CMV status not recorded). Some clones in this sample may be carry-over from other donors' samples.

The chain has TRBV5-6 and TRBJ2-1; 8 bases align to TRBD1. The CDR3 extends over 15 amino acids. CDR1 SGHDT and CDR2 YYEEEE come from the germline V gene. J lost 8 bases, V lost 5 bases, and 12 bases had no gene match. CDR3 DNA sequence: TGTGCCAGCAGGGGACCGGGACAGGAAGAGGATGAGCAGTTCTTC. This sequence encodes CASRGPGQEEDEQFF.

The chain is built from TRBV6-1 and TRBJ2-1; 13 bases line up with TRBD2. J gave up 5 bases and V 6 bases, and 13 bases lay outside the gene matches. The CDR3 sequence is 18 residues long. Germline V gives CDR1 MNHNS, CDR2 SASEGT. CDR3 sequence (DNA): TGTGCCAGCAGCTCCCCCCCACTAGCGGGGGGGCCCCACAATGAGCAGTTCTTC. Translated, it gives CASSSPPLAGGPHNEQFF.

This sequence joins TRBV27 and TRBJ1-2, with D possibly being TRBD1 (6 bases). V was clipped by 6 bases and J by 7 bases, with 21 bases between them. The CDR3 length is 15 residues. Germline-derived CDR1 and CDR2 are MNHEY and SMNVEV (reference sequence). The chain's CDR3 is CASRGGGSLSGGYTF. CDR3 sequence (DNA): TGTGCCAGCAGAGGGGGGGGTTCCTTATCCGGTGGCTACACCTTC.

The chain links TRBV4-2 to TRBJ2-7, with TRBD2 identical over 8 bases. In germline, CDR1 is LGHNA, CDR2 YNFKEQ. The CDR3 sequence is 15 residues long. J was trimmed by 6 bases and V by 4 bases; bases with no gene match: 11. The CDR3 nucleotides read TGTGCCAGCAGCCCCCGGGCCGGGGGGGCCGGCGAGCAGTACTTC. Protein: CASSPRAGGAGEQYF.

The V gene is TRBV7-6, the J gene TRBJ2-2; 7 nucleotides line up with TRBD2. This CDR3 contains 14 residues. Germline-derived CDR1 and CDR2 are SGHVS and FNYEAQ. After removal of 6 bases from V and 0 bases from J, the junction contained 1 base not matched to a gene. The CDR3 sequence is CASRAGSNTGELFF. The CDR3 DNA reads as TGTGCCAGCAGAGCGGGGTCGAACACCGGGGAGCTGTTTTTT.

This clonotype was seen more than once but under ten times. The V and J genes are TRBV6-6 and TRBJ1-5; 8 nucleotides match TRBD1. Per the germline V gene, CDR1 is MNHNY and CDR2 is SVGAGI (reference sequence). Losses at the gene ends were 4 bases for V and 5 bases for J; bases not matched to a gene: 10. The CDR3 sequence is 16 residues long. Here the CDR3 reads CASSSTIDRGDQPQHF. Here the CDR3 DNA reads TGTGCCAGCAGTTCCACCATTGACAGGGGTGATCAGCCCCAGCATTTT.

J is TRBJ2-1 and V is TRBV3-1; TRBD2 matches at 7 bases. CDR3 length: 18 amino acids. From germline, CDR1 is LGHDT and CDR2 YNNKEL (reference sequence). V shed 0 bases, J shed 0 bases, and the junction held 8 bases outside the gene matches. The CDR3 DNA follows: TGTGCCAGCAGCCAAGAAGGAGGGCGGGGGAGCTCCTACAATGAGCAGTTCTTC. This sequence encodes CASSQEGGRGSSYNEQFF.

This clonotype was seen just once. The rearrangement links TRBV19 to TRBJ1-2; 9 bases match TRBD1. V lost 9 bases, J lost 5 bases, and 7 bases stayed unmatched. CDR1 is LNHDA and CDR2 is SQIVND in the germline V gene (reference sequence). The CDR3 has 13 residues. CDR3 loop: CASQIGTGYGYTF. The CDR3 coding sequence is TGTGCCAGCCAGATCGGGACAGGGTATGGCTACACCTTC.